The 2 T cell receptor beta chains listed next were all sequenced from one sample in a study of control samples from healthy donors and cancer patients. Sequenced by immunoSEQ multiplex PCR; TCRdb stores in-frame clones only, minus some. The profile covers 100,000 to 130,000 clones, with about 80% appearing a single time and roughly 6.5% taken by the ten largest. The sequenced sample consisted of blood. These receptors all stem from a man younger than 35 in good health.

The CDR3 DNA follows: TGTGCCAGCAGGGACAGGGGGCTTGACTATGGCTACACCTTC. This codes for CASRDRGLDYGYTF. V is TRBV6-5 and J is TRBJ1-2; 11 bases match TRBD1. CDR3 size: 14 residues. V dropped 6 bases and J dropped 3; count of bases not matched to a gene: 3. Per the germline V gene, CDR1 is MNHEY and CDR2 is SVGAGI.

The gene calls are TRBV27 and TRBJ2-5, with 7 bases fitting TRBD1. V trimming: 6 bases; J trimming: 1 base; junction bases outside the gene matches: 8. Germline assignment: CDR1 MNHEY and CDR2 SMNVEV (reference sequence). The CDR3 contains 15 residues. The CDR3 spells CASSPNRGPQETQYF. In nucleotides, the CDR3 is TGTGCCAGCAGCCCGAACAGGGGCCCCCAAGAGACCCAGTACTTC.